The clone carrying this TCR beta chain has only a few counts. Antigen: not known. Uncontrolled infections, other autoimmune diseases, pregnancy or lactation led to exclusion of patients. Out of 10 ml of fresh peripheral blood came the PBMCs. CDR3 length: 13 residues. Germline values: CDR1 DFQATT, CDR2 SNEGSKA (reference sequence). Trimming cost V 8 bases and J 5 bases, with 19 bases left between them. Authors of the study amplified TCR beta CDR3 regions from RNA transcripts. When the TCR CDR3 underwent first-round RT-PCR, the HTBI primer set was used. TCRdb redid the calling of the multiplex PCR reads with MiXCR, one entry per CDR3 protein. The repertoire consists of 500,000 to 750,000 distinct CDR3 sequences, with 11% to 15% occurring once and the leading ten covering about 6.6%. This record belongs to a study of T cells in Graves' hyperthyroidism and ophthalmopathy. About the study: Sampling of peripheral blood happened at initial diagnosis, prior to any treatment.

Overall study results and limits: Median prediction lead before ophthalmopathy onset was about 6.7 months with the model.

The clonotype was recovered from a woman aged 18-29 years with Graves' ophthalmopathy. What was sequenced was blood. This rearrangement joins TRBV20-1 to TRBJ2-7, with a tentative D call TRBD2 (6 bases). CDR3 residues: CSPKGSGGNEQYF. Here the CDR3 DNA reads TGCAGTCCCAAGGGGTCCGGGGGAAACGAGCAGTACTTC.